A single sample is the source of the 12 T cell receptor beta chains below, sequenced in a study of graft-versus-host responses after intestinal transplantation. TCRdb's table, derived via immunoSEQ multiplex PCR, lists solely in-frame clones and lacks some. The profile covers tens of thousands of clones, with roughly nine tenths appearing a single time and 0.11% taken by the ten largest. No antigen has been identified for these receptors. Material: unstimulated CD4+ T cells sorted from spleen or lymph node cells, obtained before intestinal transplant. These receptors were taken from a human donor who received an intestinal transplant.

This clone occurred once. This rearrangement joins TRBV4-1 to TRBJ1-1, with D perhaps TRBD1 (5 bases). Germline-derived CDR1 and CDR2 are MGHRA and YSYEKL. The V and J ends lost 1 base and 0 bases respectively, with 12 bases between them. This CDR3 is 16 amino acids long. The CDR3 DNA follows: TGCGCCAGCAGCCAAGGGGGCAGGGTTATGAACACTGAAGCTTTCTTT. Its translation: CASSQGGRVMNTEAFF.

This clone has a handful of counts. This chain uses TRBV2 with TRBJ2-7; no clear D. The germline CDR1 and CDR2 sequences are SNHLY and FYNNEI. This CDR3 has 13 amino acids. Trimming cost V 1 base and J 3 bases, with 7 bases left between them. The CDR3 loop reads CASSEEFSYEQYF. CDR3 bases: TGTGCCAGCAGTGAAGAATTCAGCTACGAGCAGTACTTC.

The J gene is TRBJ1-1, the V gene TRBV5-1; 9 bases align to TRBD1. The length of the CDR3 is 14 residues. CDR1 and CDR2 from the germline V gene are SGHRS and YFSETQ. After removal of 0 bases from V and 11 bases from J, the junction contained 8 bases not matched to a gene. The CDR3 region is CASSLAGRTGDAFF. CDR3 sequence (DNA): TGCGCCAGCAGCTTGGCCGGTCGGACAGGGGATGCTTTCTTT.

The J gene is TRBJ1-5, the V gene TRBV30; D uncertain. The CDR3 sequence is 17 residues long. CDR1 is GTSNPN and CDR2 is SVGIG in the germline V gene (reference sequence). Trimming left V 8 bases short and J 4 bases short, with 27 bases between. For the CDR3, the DNA is TGTGCCCACAAAATCCGGCCTCGGAGGAAGGAGAATCAGCCCCAGCATTTT. Its translation is CAHKIRPRRKENQPQHF.

The chain carries TRBV18 and TRBJ2-5; 10 bases line up with TRBD2. Germline V CDR1 and CDR2: KGHSH, LQKENI. Trimming at V came to 2 bases and at J to 5 bases, leaving 11 bases not matched to a gene. The CDR3 loop spans 17 amino acids. CDR3 sequence: CASSPMGTSGAHETQYF. CDR3 coding DNA: TGTGCCAGCTCACCAATGGGCACTAGCGGGGCTCATGAGACCCAGTACTTC.

The chain carries TRBV10-2 and TRBJ2-1; D call uncertain. Germline values: CDR1 WSHSY, CDR2 SAAADI. V gave up 6 bases and J gave up 0 bases, with 15 bases separating them. This CDR3 has 16 amino acids. The CDR3 nucleotides read TGCGCCAGCAGCACGTCCTCTTCGAGCTCCTACAATGAGCAGTTCTTC. This encodes CASSTSSSSSYNEQFF.

The DNA for the CDR3 is TGTGCCAGCACGCGGAACTCGCGCGAGCAGTACTTC. Translating gives CASTRNSREQYF. This chain joins TRBV28 and TRBJ2-7; D gene ambiguous. Per germline, CDR1 MDHEN and CDR2 SYDVKM. The CDR3 runs to 12 residues. Trimming took off 7 bases at V and 6 bases at J, with 13 bases between the two ends.

This chain links TRBV11-2 with TRBJ2-5; TRBD1 aligns across 7 bases. Germline CDR1 SGHAT, CDR2 FQNNGV. Trimming took 4 bases from V and 5 from J; bases not matched to a gene: 7. This CDR3 contains 14 residues. In DNA, the CDR3 is TGTGCCAGCAGCTCTGGGACAGTTCGCGAGACCCAGTACTTC. It codes for CASSSGTVRETQYF.

J is TRBJ1-1 and V is TRBV7-9, with D possibly TRBD1 on 5 matching bases. The CDR3 is made up of 15 amino acids. V was pared by 3 bases and J by 5 bases, with 16 bases between. The V gene's germline CDR1 is SEHNR and CDR2 FQNEAQ (reference sequence). The CDR3 region is CASSLGRGVGTEAFF. The DNA of the CDR3 is TGTGCCAGCAGCTTGGGGAGGGGCGTCGGGACTGAAGCTTTCTTT.

This sequence joins TRBV27 and TRBJ2-7; 7 positions match TRBD1. The length of the CDR3 is 14 residues. CDR1 and CDR2 (germline): MNHEY, SMNVEV (reference sequence). J was trimmed by 4 bases and V by 6 bases; bases with no gene match: 9. The CDR3 nucleotides read TGTGCCAGCAGCCCTAACAGGGGCCCATACGAGCAGTACTTC. Protein product: CASSPNRGPYEQYF.

V gene TRBV6-4 combines with J gene TRBJ2-2, with 8 nucleotides matching TRBD1. The V segment lost 6 bases and the J segment 4 bases; nucleotides outside the gene matches: 13. In germline, CDR1 is MRHNA, CDR2 SNTAGT. This CDR3 has 17 residues. This CDR3 is CASSPQINTGGTGELFF. CDR3 coding DNA: TGTGCCAGCAGCCCCCAAATTAATACAGGGGGCACCGGGGAGCTGTTTTTT.

The chain employs TRBV4-1 and TRBJ2-2, with TRBD2 matching over 9 bases. With V trimmed by 0 bases and J by 4 bases, 6 bases remained unmatched. Germline V gene sequence: CDR1 MGHRA, CDR2 YSYEKL. This CDR3 has 17 residues. This CDR3 is CASSQDNLAGLTGELFF. DNA of the CDR3: TGCGCCAGCAGCCAAGATAACCTAGCGGGGCTCACCGGGGAGCTGTTTTTT.